These 21 T cell receptor beta chains were all obtained from the same sample, sequenced in a study of glioma-infiltrating T cells. Using RNA template, CDR3s of TCR alpha and beta were amplified with iRepertoire arm-PCR. TCRdb re-derived calls from the multiplex PCR reads in MiXCR, one entry per CDR3 protein. The table includes about 89,000 distinct CDR3 sequences, about 23% detected once. Sequencing was carried out using glioma tissue, nonneoplastic brain tissue, or PBMCs (not recorded which). The receptors originated from a human donor with low-grade glioma or glioblastoma, undergoing nonglioma brain surgery, or in good health (not recorded which).

At least ten counts were recorded for this clonotype. CDR3 residues: CASSPQDLGPQHF. The CDR3 DNA follows: TGTGCCAGCTCACCACAGGACCTAGGGCCCCAGCATTTT. The rearrangement uses TRBV18 and TRBJ1-5, with D unclear. V was clipped by 1 base and J by 9 bases, with 10 bases between them. The CDR3 sequence is 13 residues long. CDR1 is KGHSH and CDR2 is LQKENI in the germline V gene.

This CDR3 is CASSNLAGGTYEQYF. In DNA form, the CDR3 reads TGTGCCAGCAGCAATCTAGCGGGGGGCACCTACGAGCAGTACTTC. The chain recombines TRBV12-3 or TRBV12-4 with TRBJ2-7; 11 bases are shared with TRBD2. Unmatched junction bases numbered 6, after V lost 6 bases and J lost 2 bases. This CDR3 contains 15 residues.

Many counts were recorded for this clonotype. The chain is built from TRBV4-1 and TRBJ2-1, with D perhaps matching TRBD2 (6 bases). The germline gives CDR1 MGHRA, CDR2 YSYEKL. V was trimmed by 0 bases and J by 6 bases, leaving 12 bases between them. This CDR3 is built from 15 residues. Written as DNA, the CDR3 is TGCGCCAGCAGCCAAGACAGGGTCGGGGGCAATGAGCAGTTCTTC. Protein product: CASSQDRVGGNEQFF.

This clonotype came up many times. The chain is built from TRBV6-1 and TRBJ2-1; TRBD2 matches 12 bases. V shed 5 bases, J shed 7 bases, and the junction held 12 bases outside the gene matches. Germline V gene lookup returns CDR1 MNHNS and CDR2 SASEGT. CDR3 length: 17 amino acids. CDR3 region: CASSRPSGGAVGNEQFF. The CDR3 DNA sequence: TGTGCCAGCAGTCGCCCTAGCGGGGGGGCCGTCGGTAATGAGCAGTTCTTC.

The gene calls are TRBV20-1 and TRBJ2-7; a weak D match, TRBD1 (5 bases). Trimming removed 2 bases from V and 4 bases from J, with 12 bases in between. This CDR3 has 13 amino acids. The germline V gene encodes CDR1 DFQATT and CDR2 SNEGSKA (reference sequence). The CDR3 bases are TGCAGTGCTAGACTCGTGACAGAGTACGAGCAGTACTTC. Its translation is CSARLVTEYEQYF.

This clonotype was seen at least ten times. The rearrangement links TRBV5-1 to TRBJ2-3, with 12 nucleotides matching TRBD2. CDR1 SGHRS and CDR2 YFSETQ come from the germline V gene. J was trimmed by 11 bases and V by 0 bases; bases with no gene match: 7. The CDR3 runs 15 residues. The CDR3 DNA is TGCGCCAGCAGCTTGGAACTAGCGGGAGGCCGCGGGCAGTATTTT. Encoded protein: CASSLELAGGRGQYF. The entire variable domain, with the rest obtained from reference TRBV5-1 and TRBJ2-3, is as follows: KAGVTQTPRYLIKTRGQQVTLSCSPISGHRSVSWYQQTPGQGLQFLFEYFSETQRNKGNFPGRFSGRQFSNSRSEMNVSTLELGDSALYLCASSLELAGGRGQYFGPGTRLTVL.

This clonotype was recorded at least ten times. The rearrangement links TRBV18 to TRBJ2-3; D gene ambiguous. Germline V gene lookup returns CDR1 KGHSH and CDR2 LQKENI. Trimming cost V 1 base and J 2 bases, with 4 bases left between them. The CDR3 totals 13 residues. The CDR3 sequence is CASSPRLTDTQYF. The CDR3 DNA reads TGTGCCAGCTCACCACGCCTCACAGATACGCAGTATTTT.

The chain links TRBV19 to TRBJ2-7; 8 nucleotides match TRBD1. The CDR3 spans 16 residues. V lost 7 bases and J lost 11; bases outside the gene matches: 22. CDR1 is LNHDA, CDR2 SQIVND, per germline (reference sequence). The CDR3 nucleotides are TGTGCCAGTAACCCACGCCCCGGACAGGGACTCACGTATGAGTACTTC. Protein product: CASNPRPGQGLTYEYF.

This chain links TRBV7-9 with TRBJ2-3, with TRBD1 identical over 8 bases. The V and J ends lost 1 base and 0 bases, in that order; junction bases with no gene match: 6. This CDR3 has 17 residues. Germline CDR1 reads SEHNR; CDR2 reads FQNEAQ (reference sequence). The CDR3 coding sequence is TGTGCCAGCAGCTTAGGACAGGGGAGTCCCAGCACAGATACGCAGTATTTT. Its translation is CASSLGQGSPSTDTQYF.

This clonotype appeared once. The chain carries TRBV12-3 or TRBV12-4 and TRBJ1-3; no firm D call. Trimming cost V 6 bases and J 0 bases, with 6 bases left between them. The CDR3 is 13 amino acids. As DNA, the CDR3 is TGTGCCAGCAGGTCCGGCTCTGGAAACACCATATATTTT. This translates into CASRSGSGNTIYF.

This clonotype was detected many times. V and J are TRBV6-5 and TRBJ2-1, with TRBD1 identical over 7 bases. Germline V gene lookup returns CDR1 MNHEY and CDR2 SVGAGI. V trimming: 2 bases; J trimming: 7 bases; junction bases outside the gene matches: 14. This CDR3 has 17 residues. The CDR3 region has the DNA TGTGCCAGCAGTTACGAGCCGACAGGGCTTTTGGTGAATGAGCAGTTCTTC. The encoded protein is CASSYEPTGLLVNEQFF.

About this clonotype itself: This may be a read error, as it is one base from a much larger clone. This sequence joins TRBV7-2 and TRBJ2-5, with no clear D. The V end was cut by 5 bases, the J end by 5 bases, with 15 bases between. CDR3 size: 14 residues. Germline V gives CDR1 SGHTA, CDR2 FQGNSA. CDR3 residues: CASSTCRLGETQYF. In nucleotides, the CDR3 is TGTGCCAGCAGCACCTGCAGGTTGGGGGAGACCCAGTACTTC.

There are many counts of this clonotype. The rearrangement uses TRBV6-1 and TRBJ2-5, with D unclear. The germline V gene has CDR1 MNHNS and CDR2 SASEGT. Trimming pared 7 bases from V and 14 bases from J, leaving 14 bases between. The CDR3 has 10 residues. CDR3: CASKEVTEYF. The DNA for the CDR3 is TGTGCCAGCAAGGAAGTTACCGAATACTTC.

Many counts were recorded for this clonotype. The V gene is TRBV20-1, the J gene TRBJ2-1, with D possibly TRBD2 on 5 matching bases. Germline V lookup: CDR1 DFQATT, CDR2 SNEGSKA (reference sequence). V lost 1 base and J lost 3, with 7 bases in between. This CDR3 comprises 13 residues. DNA of the CDR3: TGCAGTGCTAGAGGCGGGTTCTACAATGAGCAGTTCTTC. Its protein is CSARGGFYNEQFF.

This clonotype was observed a handful of times. In DNA form, the CDR3 reads TGTGCCAGCAGTGAAGCTCTCTACACCATATATTTT. Its protein product is CASSEALYTIYF. The chain has TRBV2 and TRBJ1-3; D gene unclear. V was cut by 0 bases and J by 8 bases, with 5 bases left in between. The V gene's germline CDR1 is SNHLY and CDR2 FYNNEI. CDR3 size: 12 residues. The full variable domain, rest sourced from reference TRBV2 and TRBJ1-3, is EPEVTQTPSHQVTQMGQEVILRCVPISNHLYFYWYRQILGQKVEFLVSFYNNEISEKSEIFDDQFSVERPDGSNFTLKIRSTKLEDSAMYFCASSEALYTIYFGEGSWLTVV.

The chain links TRBV6-2 or TRBV6-3 to TRBJ2-7; TRBD2 matches 12 bases. With V trimmed by 5 bases and J by 2 bases, 7 bases remained unmatched. Germline V gives CDR1 MNHEY, CDR2 SVGEGT. This CDR3 is 16 amino acids long. Written as DNA, the CDR3 is TGTGCCAGCAGTAAAACGGGACTAGCGGGCCCCTACGAGCAGTACTTC. This codes for CASSKTGLAGPYEQYF.

The table lists this clonotype with a few counts. The chain combines TRBV18 with TRBJ2-7; 8 positions agree with TRBD2. The CDR3 sequence is 15 residues long. With 2 bases clipped from V and 5 bases from J, the junction kept 8 bases outside the gene matches. Germline CDR1 and CDR2: KGHSH and LQKENI. CDR3 nucleotide sequence: TGTGCCAGCTCACCAAAGAGCGGGAGTCCAGACGAGCAGTACTTC. Translated, it gives CASSPKSGSPDEQYF.

This clonotype was seen ten or more times. The chain combines TRBV6-1 with TRBJ1-1, with no clear D. Trimming stripped 6 bases from V and 1 base from J, with 12 bases between. The CDR3 loop spans 14 amino acids. Germline V CDR1 and CDR2: MNHNS, SASEGT. Written as DNA, the CDR3 is TGTGCCAGCAGCCGCTTCGGTTCGAACACTGAAGCTTTCTTT. This sequence encodes CASSRFGSNTEAFF.

This clonotype occurred many times. This rearrangement joins TRBV10-3 to TRBJ2-5; D gene uncertain. The CDR3 is 13 amino acids. With 2 bases removed from V and 0 bases from J, the gap between germline ends came to 4 bases. CDR1 and CDR2 (germline): ENHRY, SYGVKD. The CDR3 DNA reads TGTGCCATCAGTGAGGGGTACCAAGAGACCCAGTACTTC. Its translation: CAISEGYQETQYF.

This clonotype appeared many times. The chain has TRBV12-3 or TRBV12-4 and TRBJ2-5, with 9 bases fitting TRBD2. V dropped 6 bases and J dropped 5; count of bases not matched to a gene: 4. This CDR3 spans 13 amino acids. CDR3 DNA sequence: TGTGCCAGCAGACTCGGACTAGCGGAGACCCAGTACTTC. It specifies CASRLGLAETQYF.

This clonotype was counted a single time. V gene TRBV20-1 combines with J gene TRBJ2-3, with 9 nucleotides matching TRBD2. The CDR3 runs 16 residues. CDR1 is DFQATT, CDR2 SNEGSKA, per germline (reference sequence). Trimming took 0 bases from V and 6 from J; bases not matched to a gene: 10. The CDR3 region is CSARDRAGGALDTQYF. The CDR3 DNA is TGCAGTGCTAGAGATCGAGCGGGGGGAGCACTGGATACGCAGTATTTT.